This entry lists 21 T cell receptor beta chains sequenced from one sample in a study of identical twins. TCRdb re-called the 5' RACE reads through MiXCR, storing one row per CDR3 protein. This repertoire shows about 530,000 distinct CDR3 sequences, about a fifth found once; its top ten account for more than 0.4%. Separately, the same data were catalogued under a study of yellow fever vaccine responses in identical twins.

Source material: CD4+ T cells sorted from blood. The receptor source for this set is a woman aged 18-35 years in good health.

V gene TRBV12-3 or TRBV12-4 combines with J gene TRBJ2-5; 13 nucleotides align to TRBD2. The CDR3 has 16 amino acids. V lost 5 bases, J lost 5 bases, and 8 bases stayed unmatched. CDR3: CASSRRTSGSGETQYF. CDR3 coding DNA: TGTGCCAGCAGTCGAAGGACTAGCGGGAGTGGGGAGACCCAGTACTTC.

Only one count was recorded for this clonotype. The chain couples TRBV3-1 to TRBJ2-1, with D tentatively TRBD1 (6 bases). This CDR3 comprises 12 residues. V shed 4 bases and J shed 15 bases, with 16 bases lying between them. CDR1 and CDR2 (germline): LGHDT, YNNKEL (reference sequence). The CDR3 here is CASSRGQQNPFF. CDR3 bases: TGTGCCAGCAGCCGAGGACAGCAGAATCCGTTCTTC.

This clonotype turned up a few times. This chain connects TRBV29-1 to TRBJ1-4, with unresolved D. Germline loops: CDR1 SQVTM, CDR2 ANQGSEA. The CDR3 spans 12 residues. Trimming removed 5 bases at V and 8 bases at J, with 12 bases between. CDR3 nucleotide sequence: TGCAGCGTTACGGACGTTCGGGAAAAACTGTTTTTT. Its translation: CSVTDVREKLFF.

The chain has TRBV20-1 and TRBJ1-6; D unresolved. Germline assignment: CDR1 DFQATT and CDR2 SNEGSKA (reference sequence). V was pared by 0 bases and J by 7 bases, with 16 bases between. The CDR3 sequence is 16 residues long. The CDR3 region is CSARDPSGRDNSPLHF. The CDR3 DNA reads TGCAGTGCTAGAGACCCGTCGGGTAGAGACAATTCACCCCTCCACTTT.

This chain uses TRBV29-1 with TRBJ2-1, with D uncertain. The V gene lost 6 bases and the J gene lost 7 bases, with 13 bases spanning the gap. The germline CDR1 and CDR2 sequences are SQVTM and ANQGSEA. The CDR3 length is 12 residues. The CDR3 here is CSVVPSQNEQFF. The CDR3 nucleotides read TGCAGCGTCGTACCGTCACAAAATGAGCAGTTCTTC.

This clonotype was seen more than once but under ten times. The chain recombines TRBV29-1 with TRBJ1-1, with a possible D match to TRBD1 (5 bases). This CDR3 is 12 amino acids long. Germline V CDR1 and CDR2: SQVTM, ANQGSEA. The ends were cut back, 2 bases at V and 6 bases at J, with 10 bases in the middle. CDR3: CSVERGVAEAFF. The CDR3 DNA reads TGCAGCGTTGAACGGGGGGTCGCTGAAGCTTTCTTT.

This clonotype showed up just a few times. The chain combines TRBV12-3 or TRBV12-4 with TRBJ2-3, with a tentative D call TRBD1 (5 bases). CDR3 length: 16 residues. Trimming removed 3 bases at V and 2 bases at J, with 15 bases between. CDR3 in DNA: TGTGCCAGCAGTTTTTCCAGGGCCGGAGCCACAGATACGCAGTATTTT. Protein sequence: CASSFSRAGATDTQYF.

The J gene is TRBJ2-7, the V gene TRBV5-1; TRBD1 matches 11 bases. V was clipped by 3 bases and J by 5 bases; unmatched bases: 4. CDR3 length: 14 amino acids. The V gene's germline CDR1 is SGHRS and CDR2 YFSETQ. In nucleotides, the CDR3 is TGCGCCAGCAGCTCTGGGACAGGGGGGGACGAGCAGTACTTC. Its translation is CASSSGTGGDEQYF. The full variable domain, its missing parts supplied by reference TRBV5-1 and TRBJ2-7, is KAGVTQTPRYLIKTRGQQVTLSCSPISGHRSVSWYQQTPGQGLQFLFEYFSETQRNKGNFPGRFSGRQFSNSRSEMNVSTLELGDSALYLCASSSGTGGDEQYFGPGTRLTVT.

This chain connects TRBV10-3 to TRBJ1-1; D is unclear. The CDR3 covers 14 residues. Germline V gene sequence: CDR1 ENHRY, CDR2 SYGVKD. The ends were cut back, 10 bases at V and 3 bases at J, with 18 bases in the middle. DNA of the CDR3: TGTGCCACAGGACCGCGGTCGTTGGACACTGAAGCTTTCTTT. Its protein is CATGPRSLDTEAFF.

This clonotype turned up a few times. The V gene is TRBV10-1, the J gene TRBJ2-5; no definite D call. The CDR3 is 11 amino acids. Per the germline V gene, CDR1 is WNHNN and CDR2 is SYGVQD (reference sequence). Between the trimmed V and J ends, which lost 8 bases and 4 bases, there was a span of 8 bases. The CDR3 nucleotides read TGCGCCAGCGGGGTGGGAGAGACCCAGTACTTC. Amino acids: CASGVGETQYF.

This clonotype has only a few counts. The chain couples TRBV7-8 to TRBJ2-1, with 12 positions matching TRBD2. Trimming took 5 bases from V and 2 from J; bases not matched to a gene: 7. In germline, CDR1 is SGHVS, CDR2 FQNEAQ. This CDR3 has 17 amino acids. CDR3: CASSEWTSGTAYNEQFF. Written as DNA, the CDR3 is TGTGCCAGCAGCGAATGGACTAGCGGGACGGCCTACAATGAGCAGTTCTTC.

The rearrangement joins TRBV5-1 to TRBJ2-7; tentative D call: TRBD2 (5 bases). CDR1 is SGHRS, CDR2 YFSETQ, per germline. Trimming removed 3 bases from V and 4 bases from J, with 14 bases in between. This CDR3 region has 14 residues. CDR3 protein: CASSSSGIPYEQYF. As DNA, the CDR3 is TGCGCCAGCAGCTCCTCCGGGATCCCATACGAGCAGTACTTC. The variable domain in full, completed from reference TRBV5-1 and TRBJ2-7, reads KAGVTQTPRYLIKTRGQQVTLSCSPISGHRSVSWYQQTPGQGLQFLFEYFSETQRNKGNFPGRFSGRQFSNSRSEMNVSTLELGDSALYLCASSSSGIPYEQYFGPGTRLTVT.

V usage is TRBV4-1 and J usage is TRBJ2-7; D is ambiguous. Germline assignment: CDR1 MGHRA and CDR2 YSYEKL. CDR3 length: 15 amino acids. Between the trimmed V and J ends, which lost 0 bases and 3 bases, there was a span of 12 bases. CDR3 region: CASSQDVGRYYEQYF. The CDR3 DNA reads TGCGCCAGCAGCCAAGATGTGGGCAGGTACTACGAGCAGTACTTC.

This clonotype has more than one count but fewer than ten. The chain couples TRBV12-3 or TRBV12-4 to TRBJ2-3; D is uncertain. Trimming pared 4 bases from V and 5 bases from J, leaving 4 bases between. This CDR3 spans 11 amino acids. CDR3 sequence reads: CASSSQDTQYF. The DNA for the CDR3 is TGTGCCAGCAGTTCACAAGATACGCAGTATTTT.

This clonotype was detected only a few times. The chain uses TRBV20-1 and TRBJ2-3; D is uncertain. The CDR3 is 13 residues long. V was trimmed by 3 bases and J by 4 bases, leaving 11 bases between them. Germline lookup yields CDR1 DFQATT and CDR2 SNEGSKA (reference sequence). The CDR3 reads CSASGWLADTQYF. The CDR3 DNA reads as TGCAGTGCTAGTGGGTGGCTGGCAGATACGCAGTATTTT.

V is TRBV12-3 or TRBV12-4 and J is TRBJ2-1, with 9 bases lining up with TRBD2. With V trimmed by 3 bases and J by 9 bases, 3 bases remained unmatched. The CDR3 contains 13 residues. This chain's CDR3 is CASSFAGGGEQFF. CDR3 coding DNA: TGTGCCAGCAGTTTTGCGGGAGGGGGTGAGCAGTTCTTC.

The V call is TRBV29-1, the J call TRBJ1-2; D remains unclear. V lost 4 bases and J 4 bases, leaving 10 bases between the germline ends. Germline V gene sequence: CDR1 SQVTM, CDR2 ANQGSEA. The length of the CDR3 is 12 residues. The CDR3 coding sequence is TGCAGCGTTGGGGCACGGGTCTATGGCTACACCTTC. This gives the protein CSVGARVYGYTF.

The chain has TRBV24-1 and TRBJ2-3; D may correspond to TRBD1 or TRBD2 (5 bases each). V was shortened by 3 bases and J by 0 bases, with 12 bases between the two germline ends. Germline values: CDR1 KGHDR, CDR2 SFDVKD. The CDR3 runs to 16 residues. The CDR3 sequence: CATSDPGRSSTDTQYF. CDR3 in DNA: TGTGCCACCAGTGATCCGGGACGGTCGAGCACAGATACGCAGTATTTT.

This chain joins TRBV9 and TRBJ2-1, with a tentative D call TRBD1 (6 bases). The CDR3 runs to 14 residues. Germline CDR1 and CDR2: SGDLS and YYNGEE. V gave up 1 base and J gave up 9 bases, with 14 bases separating them. As DNA, the CDR3 is TGTGCCAGCAGCGTACTAGGACAGATGACTGAGCAGTTCTTC. This gives the protein CASSVLGQMTEQFF.

As DNA, the CDR3 is TGTGCCAGCACCCGACCGGGGGTAAATAATTCACCCCTCCACTTT. This sequence encodes CASTRPGVNNSPLHF. V gene TRBV6-2 or TRBV6-3 combines with J gene TRBJ1-6; maybe TRBD1 (5 bases). Looked up from germline, CDR1 is MNHEY and CDR2 is SVGEGT. V lost 7 bases and J lost 5, with 15 bases in between. This CDR3 has 15 residues.

This clonotype was recorded a few times. The junction departs from germline at one end; a sequencing error may be responsible. The chain has TRBV24-1 and TRBJ2-1; D unresolved. In germline, CDR1 is KGHDR, CDR2 SFDVKD. This CDR3 has 15 residues. The CDR3 nucleotides are TGTGCCATCAGTGCGGCGCGTCCTAGGACCGATGAGCAGTTCTTC. Translating it yields CAISAARPRTDEQFF.